A selection of T cell receptor beta chains follows, all from one sample in a study of blood T cells in healthy people across ages. Using its own MiXCR run on the 5' RACE reads, TCRdb lists one record per CDR3 protein. Among hundreds of thousands of distinct CDR3 sequences, 21% were seen once, and the ten largest hold roughly 3.4%. The sequencing input was blood. These receptors were taken from a man between 65 and 79 years old in good health. Each CDR3 is given with its conserved first and last residue. Fields, in order: CDR3 DNA, CDR3 protein, D gene, J gene, clone size, V gene. The D gene is left open where the match is weak. The size entry is marked missing in some rows and otherwise reads once, few, many or a size class.

CDR3 DNA: TGTGCCAGCAACAGCAGGTTGGGGAACACCGGGGAGCTGTTTTTT
CDR3 protein: CASNSRLGNTGELFF
D gene: NA
J gene: TRBJ2-2
clone size: NA
V gene: TRBV12-3/TRBV12-4

CDR3 DNA: TGTGCCAGCAGCTTGGGGGTCTCCTATGGCTACACCTTC
CDR3 protein: CASSLGVSYGYTF
D gene: NA
J gene: TRBJ1-2
clone size: NA
V gene: TRBV5-5

CDR3 DNA: TGTGCCAGCAGCTTGGCTCCGGGAGCCGACAATGAGCAGTTCTTC
CDR3 protein: CASSLAPGADNEQFF
D gene: NA
J gene: TRBJ2-1
clone size: few
V gene: TRBV5-6

CDR3 DNA: TGCGCCAGTAGGGCCCGACAGGGACTGGATACGCAGTATTTT
CDR3 protein: CASRARQGLDTQYF
D gene: NA
J gene: TRBJ2-3
clone size: NA
V gene: TRBV5-1

CDR3 DNA: TGTGCCAGCAGTGGACAGCCTCGAAGCTCCTACGAGCAGTACTTC
CDR3 protein: CASSGQPRSSYEQYF
D gene: NA
J gene: TRBJ2-7
clone size: few
V gene: TRBV28

CDR3 DNA: TGTGCCAGCAGTTCCTCCCTCCGACTAGCGGGTAATGAGCAGTTCTTC
CDR3 protein: CASSSSLRLAGNEQFF
D gene: TRBD2
J gene: TRBJ2-1
clone size: NA
V gene: TRBV27

CDR3 DNA: TGCAGTGCTAGAGGCTCTAGCGCGCCCTCCTACAATGAGCAGTTCTTC
CDR3 protein: CSARGSSAPSYNEQFF
D gene: NA
J gene: TRBJ2-1
clone size: NA
V gene: TRBV20-1

CDR3 DNA: TGTGCCAGCAGGACCGGACAGGGTTCCTATGGCTACACCTTC
CDR3 protein: CASRTGQGSYGYTF
D gene: TRBD1
J gene: TRBJ1-2
clone size: NA
V gene: TRBV12-3/TRBV12-4

CDR3 DNA: TGTGCCAGCAGTTACCGACTCGGGGTTAACTATGGCTACACCTTC
CDR3 protein: CASSYRLGVNYGYTF
D gene: NA
J gene: TRBJ1-2
clone size: NA
V gene: TRBV6-5

CDR3 DNA: TGCAGCGTTTTTGGTGGGTCACTAGCCAAAAACATTCAGTACTTC
CDR3 protein: CSVFGGSLAKNIQYF
D gene: NA
J gene: TRBJ2-4
clone size: many
V gene: TRBV29-1

CDR3 DNA: TGTGCCAGCAGTTTAGCGGTGACCATGAGCAATGAGCAGTTCTTC
CDR3 protein: CASSLAVTMSNEQFF
D gene: NA
J gene: TRBJ2-1
clone size: once
V gene: TRBV12-3/TRBV12-4

CDR3 DNA: TGTGCCAGCAGCTCCCCGTATAGCGGGAGGGCCAGAGATACGCAGTATTTT
CDR3 protein: CASSSPYSGRARDTQYF
D gene: TRBD2
J gene: TRBJ2-3
clone size: NA
V gene: TRBV7-8

CDR3 DNA: TGTGCCAGCAGTGAAATGAGACTAGCGGGCAAGGACACCGGGGAGCTGTTTTTT
CDR3 protein: CASSEMRLAGKDTGELFF
D gene: TRBD2
J gene: TRBJ2-2
clone size: NA
V gene: TRBV6-1

CDR3 DNA: TGTGCCACCGTGGAGGGGGCGAACACTGAAGCTTTCTTT
CDR3 protein: CATVEGANTEAFF
D gene: TRBD1
J gene: TRBJ1-1
clone size: many
V gene: TRBV28

CDR3 DNA: TGTGCCATCAGTGGCGGCGGGAGCATAGATACGCAGTATTTT
CDR3 protein: CAISGGGSIDTQYF
D gene: TRBD2
J gene: TRBJ2-3
clone size: many
V gene: TRBV10-3

CDR3 DNA: TGTGCCAGCAGCCAAGATCGAGCGGGAGGGCCGGGCCAAGAGACCCAGTACTTC
CDR3 protein: CASSQDRAGGPGQETQYF
D gene: TRBD2
J gene: TRBJ2-5
clone size: few
V gene: TRBV3-1

CDR3 DNA: TGTGCCAGCAGCGCTCGACAGGGGGTGGAAGACAATGAGCAGTTCTTC
CDR3 protein: CASSARQGVEDNEQFF
D gene: NA
J gene: TRBJ2-1
clone size: NA
V gene: TRBV21-1

CDR3 DNA: TGCGCCAGCAGTGGGGGGGCAGGGTCTAATGAAAAACTGTTTTTT
CDR3 protein: CASSGGAGSNEKLFF
D gene: NA
J gene: TRBJ1-4
clone size: many
V gene: TRBV2

CDR3 DNA: TGTGCCAGCAGCCAGACACCAATTGGAAACACCATATATTTT
CDR3 protein: CASSQTPIGNTIYF
D gene: NA
J gene: TRBJ1-3
clone size: few
V gene: TRBV6-6

CDR3 DNA: TGCAGTGCTAGAGAAGATAGCCCAAGCTCCTACAATGAGCAGTTCTTC
CDR3 protein: CSAREDSPSSYNEQFF
D gene: NA
J gene: TRBJ2-1
clone size: few
V gene: TRBV20-1

CDR3 DNA: TGTGCCAGCAGCTCGACATCGGGCGGCTACGAGCAGTACTTC
CDR3 protein: CASSSTSGGYEQYF
D gene: NA
J gene: TRBJ2-7
clone size: NA
V gene: TRBV7-9

CDR3 DNA: TGTGCCAGCAGAACGGGTGGGACAATTGGTTATGGCTACACCTTC
CDR3 protein: CASRTGGTIGYGYTF
D gene: NA
J gene: TRBJ1-2
clone size: NA
V gene: TRBV27

CDR3 DNA: TGCAGTGCTAAGAAGGGGGATCCCTACGAGCAGTACTTC
CDR3 protein: CSAKKGDPYEQYF
D gene: NA
J gene: TRBJ2-7
clone size: NA
V gene: TRBV20-1

CDR3 DNA: TGTGCCAGCAGTTTAGCGGAAGGGGGGGAGCAGTTCTTC
CDR3 protein: CASSLAEGGEQFF
D gene: NA
J gene: TRBJ2-1
clone size: few
V gene: TRBV12-3/TRBV12-4

CDR3 DNA: TGTGCCAGCTCACCGGGACTAGCGGAGATCACCGGGGAGCTGTTTTTT
CDR3 protein: CASSPGLAEITGELFF
D gene: TRBD2
J gene: TRBJ2-2
clone size: NA
V gene: TRBV18

CDR3 DNA: TGCAGTGCTAGATCCCCCAGCGGGCTATACGAGCAGTACTTC
CDR3 protein: CSARSPSGLYEQYF
D gene: NA
J gene: TRBJ2-7
clone size: many
V gene: TRBV20-1

CDR3 DNA: TGCGCCAGCAGCTCGGACCCCTCAACGGAAGCCTACGAGCAGTACTTC
CDR3 protein: CASSSDPSTEAYEQYF
D gene: NA
J gene: TRBJ2-7
clone size: NA
V gene: TRBV5-1

CDR3 DNA: TGTGCCACCAGTCCGGGAGATACGCAGTATTTT
CDR3 protein: CATSPGDTQYF
D gene: NA
J gene: TRBJ2-3
clone size: NA
V gene: TRBV24-1

CDR3 DNA: TGTGCCAGCAGCTCCGCCAGGGAGGTGTACAATGAGCAGTTCTTC
CDR3 protein: CASSSAREVYNEQFF
D gene: NA
J gene: TRBJ2-1
clone size: NA
V gene: TRBV7-2

CDR3 DNA: TGCGCCAGCAGCGATGGAGTGACTAGCGGGAGTATAGAGACCCAGTACTTC
CDR3 protein: CASSDGVTSGSIETQYF
D gene: TRBD2
J gene: TRBJ2-5
clone size: few
V gene: TRBV5-1